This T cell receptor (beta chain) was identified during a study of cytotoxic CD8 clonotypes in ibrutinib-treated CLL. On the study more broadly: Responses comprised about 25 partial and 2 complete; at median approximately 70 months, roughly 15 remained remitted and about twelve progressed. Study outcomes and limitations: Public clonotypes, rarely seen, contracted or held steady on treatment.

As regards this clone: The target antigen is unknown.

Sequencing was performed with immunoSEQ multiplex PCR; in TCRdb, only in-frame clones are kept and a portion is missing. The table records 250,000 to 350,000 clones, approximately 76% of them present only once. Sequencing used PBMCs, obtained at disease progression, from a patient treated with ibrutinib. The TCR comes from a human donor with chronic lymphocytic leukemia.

CDR3 amino acids: CSVDGQGHGYTF. The CDR3 DNA reads TGCAGCGTTGATGGACAGGGGCATGGCTACACCTTC. The chain is built from TRBV29-1 and TRBJ1-2, with TRBD1 matching over 9 bases. After removal of 3 bases from V and 6 bases from J, the junction contained 2 bases not matched to a gene. This CDR3 spans 12 amino acids. Germline CDR1 and CDR2: SQVTM and ANQGSEA.